This entry features one T cell receptor beta chain sequence. Trimming at V came to 5 bases and at J to 0 bases, leaving 10 bases not matched to a gene. The CDR3 consists of 17 residues. In germline, CDR1 is LNHDA, CDR2 SQIVND (reference sequence). This entry comes from a study of blood T cell repertoires in COVID-19. The assay was immunoSEQ multiplex PCR, and TCRdb's table has in-frame clones only and misses some. The sample contains fewer than 500,000 clones, 75% to 90% of which appear only once. Sequencing was performed on PBMCs or T cells enriched from blood (not recorded which). This receptor was taken from a man in his thirties or forties who had recovered from COVID-19. V usage is TRBV19 and J usage is TRBJ1-5, with TRBD1 matching over 7 bases. As DNA, the CDR3 is TGTGCCAGTAGTCCGAGGACAGGTAGAAATAGCAATCAGCCCCAGCATTTT. Its translation is CASSPRTGRNSNQPQHF.